The clone carrying this T cell receptor beta chain was seen a few times. During active infection, Seattle patients enrolled and were then monitored through disease. In the authors' workflow: Reference gene primer amplification gave estimated nucleated cell counts. Data came from immunoSEQ multiplex PCR; TCRdb stores just in-frame clones and leaves some out. V, J and clone size are those of that table, while D and trimming were read from the DNA. The data show about 420,000 clones, 80% to 90% seen once. These data originate in a study of blood T cell repertoires in COVID-19. CDR3 size: 14 residues. CDR1 SEHNR and CDR2 FQNEAQ come from the germline V gene (reference sequence). V was pared by 0 bases and J by 6 bases, with 1 base of the junction left unmatched.

This TCR came from a man younger than 30 with COVID-19, enrolled during active disease. V and J are TRBV7-9 and TRBJ2-2, with 7 bases aligning to TRBD1. The specimen sequenced was peripheral blood. Here the CDR3 DNA reads TGTGCCAGCAGCTTAGCCGGGACAGCCGGGGAGCTGTTTTTT. This gives the protein CASSLAGTAGELFF.